Shown below are 13 T cell receptor beta chains from a single sample sequenced in a study of T cell responses to AZD1222 COVID-19 vaccine. Here immunoSEQ multiplex PCR was the method, and the copy in TCRdb shows in-frame clones only, minus some. The sample has approximately 110,000 clones, nearly 90% seen once. The material was peripheral blood, obtained 28 days after the second AZD1222 dose. Source of these receptors: an adult who received the AZD1222 COVID-19 vaccine.

The chain has TRBV28 and TRBJ1-3, with 7 positions matching TRBD1. Germline CDR1 reads MDHEN; CDR2 reads SYDVKM. The CDR3 covers 18 residues. After removal of 3 bases from V and 1 base from J, the junction contained 12 bases not matched to a gene. CDR3 sequence (DNA): TGTGCCAGCAGTTTTTTGGGTTGGACAGGACTATCTGGAAACACCATATATTTT. It encodes CASSFLGWTGLSGNTIYF. Supplemented by reference TRBV28 and TRBJ1-3, the full variable domain reads DVKVTQSSRYLVKRTGEKVFLECVQDMDHENMFWYRQDPGLGLRLIYFSYDVKMKEKGDIPEGYSVSREKKERFSLILESASTNQTSMYLCASSFLGWTGLSGNTIYFGEGSWLTVV.

This rearrangement joins TRBV6-5 to TRBJ2-2; tentative D call: TRBD1 (5 bases). This CDR3 has 12 residues. The germline CDR1 and CDR2 sequences are MNHEY and SVGAGI. V lost 5 bases and J lost 6, with 7 bases in between. CDR3 protein: CASSHRPGELFF. In nucleotides, the CDR3 is TGTGCCAGCAGTCACAGGCCCGGGGAGCTGTTTTTT.

The chain employs TRBV4-1 and TRBJ2-7, with TRBD1 matching over 9 bases. The V segment lost 2 bases and the J segment 6 bases; nucleotides outside the gene matches: 23. The CDR3 runs to 20 residues. Germline loops: CDR1 MGHRA, CDR2 YSYEKL. CDR3 in amino acids: CASSQRWDRVTSGPVFEQYF. CDR3 nucleotides: TGCGCCAGCAGCCAAAGGTGGGACAGGGTAACGTCGGGCCCAGTTTTCGAGCAGTACTTC.

The chain has TRBV5-1 and TRBJ2-1; tentative D call: TRBD2 (7 bases). The V end was cut by 1 base, the J end by 7 bases, with 18 bases between. The CDR3 extends over 16 amino acids. Germline loops: CDR1 SGHRS, CDR2 YFSETQ. The CDR3 DNA is TGCGCCAGCAGCTTGTTGGCTAGCGGAGGGGGAAATGAGCAGTTCTTC. This sequence encodes CASSLLASGGGNEQFF.

This sequence joins TRBV9 and TRBJ2-7; D unclear. CDR1 is SGDLS and CDR2 is YYNGEE in the germline V gene. This CDR3 spans 14 amino acids. V was shortened by 4 bases and J by 1 base, with 12 bases between the two germline ends. CDR3 region: CASSSKIHSYEQYF. The CDR3 DNA is TGTGCCAGCAGCAGTAAGATACATTCCTACGAGCAGTACTTC.

The CDR3 DNA sequence: TGTGCCAGCAGCTTAGACGGGGCCTCCTACGAGCAGTACTTC. This gives the protein CASSLDGASYEQYF. The chain is built from TRBV11-3 and TRBJ2-7; either TRBD1 or TRBD2 may supply D (5 bases each). The CDR3 runs 14 residues. The germline V gene encodes CDR1 SGHNT and CDR2 YENEEA. V lost 0 bases to trimming and J lost 0 bases, with 6 bases between them.

The chain couples TRBV18 to TRBJ1-1, with D possibly matching TRBD1 (6 bases). Trimming cost V 2 bases and J 8 bases, with 6 bases left between them. This CDR3 has 11 residues. Germline V gene lookup returns CDR1 KGHSH and CDR2 LQKENI. In nucleotides, the CDR3 is TGTGCCAGCTCACCAGACAGGGAAGCTTTCTTT. Translated: CASSPDREAFF.

A remark on this clone: At the DNA level, this CDR3 is encoded by other sequences in the same sample as well. The chain joins TRBV6-1 to TRBJ1-1; D unresolved. This CDR3 is built from 12 residues. The germline V gene has CDR1 MNHNS and CDR2 SASEGT. With 2 bases removed from V and 5 bases from J, the gap between germline ends came to 6 bases. The CDR3 sequence is CASSEFGTEAFF. CDR3 nucleotide sequence: TGTGCCAGCAGTGAATTTGGTACTGAAGCTTTCTTT.

The V gene is TRBV30, the J gene TRBJ1-2; D is unresolved. V was cut by 2 bases and J by 4 bases, with 14 bases left in between. Germline assignment: CDR1 GTSNPN and CDR2 SVGIG (reference sequence). The CDR3 sequence is 14 residues long. CDR3 nucleotide sequence: TGTGCCTGGAGTCCTTCATATCAGGTCTATGGCTACACCTTC. It translates to CAWSPSYQVYGYTF.

This rearrangement joins TRBV12-3 or TRBV12-4 to TRBJ2-6; no firm D call. The CDR3 consists of 13 residues. V was clipped by 6 bases and J by 1 base, with 4 bases between them. The CDR3 loop is CASRRSGANVLTF. Here the CDR3 DNA reads TGTGCCAGCAGACGGTCTGGGGCCAACGTCCTGACTTTC.

The count of this clone is one. This sequence joins TRBV5-5 and TRBJ1-6; D unresolved. Trimming left V 2 bases short and J 4 bases short, with 10 bases between. Per germline, CDR1 SGHKS and CDR2 YYEKEE (reference sequence). The CDR3 contains 15 residues. CDR3 protein: CASSFRERYNSPLHF. The CDR3, as DNA: TGTGCCAGCAGCTTTAGGGAGAGATATAATTCACCCCTCCACTTT.

The J gene is TRBJ1-5, the V gene TRBV3-1 (or the pseudogene TRBV3-2); D gene ambiguous. Germline loops: CDR1 LGHDT, CDR2 YNNKEL (reference sequence). V gave up 1 base and J gave up 4 bases, with 8 bases separating them. The CDR3 contains 14 residues. The CDR3 DNA sequence: TGTGCCAGCAGCCAAGGGACGGTGAATCAGCCCCAGCATTTT. It codes for CASSQGTVNQPQHF.

This clone was seen a single time. The chain combines TRBV7-2 with TRBJ1-2; 8 nucleotides agree with TRBD1. Germline V gene sequence: CDR1 SGHTA, CDR2 FQGNSA. This CDR3 comprises 14 residues. The ends lost 0 bases at V and 7 bases at J; junction bases unmatched: 4. The CDR3, as DNA: TGTGCCAGCAGCTTAGCCTGGGACAGGATTGGCTACACCTTC. It yields the protein CASSLAWDRIGYTF.